This record concerns one TCR beta chain sequence. Exclusion of a patient followed from autoimmune disease history or systemic immunosuppression. V trimming: 4 bases; J trimming: 8 bases; junction bases outside the gene matches: 9. The CDR3 is 15 amino acids. Germline CDR1 ENHRY, CDR2 SYGVKD. The data are from a study of OX40 agonist ivuxolimab in advanced cancers. Across the whole study: A diagnosis of hepatocellular carcinoma, melanoma, renal cell or head and neck cancer was present in dose-escalation patients. Subjects had a mean age of about 61 years, with a range of 23 to 79; around 80% were male.

The protocol was immunoSEQ multiplex PCR, while the TCRdb copy is restricted to in-frame clones and leaves out a portion. Here the sample spans about 73,000 clones, more than 80% being singletons. The receptor was derived from an adult with an advanced solid tumor such as melanoma, head and neck, liver or kidney cancer. The source material was CD4+ or CD8+ T cells sorted from blood, sampled in a trial of the OX40 agonist ivuxolimab. V is TRBV10-3 and J is TRBJ1-4; 8 bases agree with TRBD1. CDR3 bases: TGTGCCATCAGTGCGTCGACAGGGGAGAGAGAAAAACTGTTTTTT. This sequence encodes CAISASTGEREKLFF.